The 20 T cell receptor beta chains given below trace back to one sample, sequenced in a study of cytomegalovirus exposure and HLA in healthy donors (TCRdb year 2017). Library preparation was by the immunoSEQ multiplex PCR assay. What TCRdb holds here is the immuneACCESS table cut down to in-frame rearrangements. Part of the clones is not present; checked against another copy, under half of the missing clones reflect an unresolved V gene, and the others are unexplained. Recorded for this sample are around 300,000 clones; 87% of them occurred a single time. The ten largest clones add up to 1% to 1.5% of the sample. Input material: PBMCs. These receptors came from a woman aged 25 to 39 in good health and CMV-seropositive.

The chain is built from TRBV7-8 and TRBJ1-5, with D possibly being TRBD1 (6 bases). Germline V gene data show CDR1 as SGHVS and CDR2 as FQNEAQ. This CDR3 is 14 amino acids long. Trimming cost V 7 bases and J 6 bases, with 16 bases left between them. The CDR3 DNA sequence: TGTGCCAGCACAGGTGGGGGGCCGGGTCAGCCCCAGCATTTT. As protein: CASTGGGPGQPQHF. Full variable domain (rest looked up from reference TRBV7-8 and TRBJ1-5): GAGVSQSPRYKVAKRGQDVALRCDPISGHVSLFWYQQALGQGPEFLTYFQNEAQLDKSGLPSDRFFAERPEGSVSTLKIQRTQQEDSAVYLCASTGGGPGQPQHFGDGTRLSIL.

The V gene is TRBV4-3, the J gene TRBJ2-5; tentative D call: TRBD1 (6 bases). The CDR3 loop spans 18 amino acids. CDR1 and CDR2 (germline): LGHNA, YSLEER. V was clipped by 1 base and J by 5 bases, with 23 bases between them. CDR3 protein: CASSQVSSGTNPRETQYF. CDR3 sequence (DNA): TGCGCCAGCAGCCAAGTATCTTCCGGGACAAACCCCCGGGAGACCCAGTACTTC.

The J gene is TRBJ1-2, the V gene TRBV30, with D hard to call. The CDR3 is 13 amino acids. Germline loops: CDR1 GTSNPN, CDR2 SVGIG (reference sequence). Trimming left V 1 base short and J 2 bases short, with 8 bases between. CDR3 in DNA: TGTGCCTGGAGTGGGGCAGTAAACTATGGCTACACCTTC. This translates into CAWSGAVNYGYTF.

This clone was detected once. The chain is built from TRBV4-3 and TRBJ2-1; D is uncertain. CDR1 LGHNA and CDR2 YSLEER come from the germline V gene. The CDR3 sequence is 13 residues long. The V and J ends lost 4 bases and 4 bases respectively, with 8 bases between them. As DNA, the CDR3 is TGCGCCAGCAGCCGTTCCGAGTACAATGAGCAGTTCTTC. The encoded protein is CASSRSEYNEQFF.

The CDR3, as DNA: TGTGCCAGCAGCTTATGGTCTCCACGGGTGACAGGGGGCTTACCCTACGAGCAGTACTTC. Translated, it gives CASSLWSPRVTGGLPYEQYF. The chain employs TRBV7-3 and TRBJ2-7; 10 bases fit TRBD1. Germline V gene data show CDR1 as SGHTA and CDR2 as FQGTGA. Trimming took 2 bases from V and 2 from J; bases not matched to a gene: 18. This CDR3 comprises 20 residues.

Written as DNA, the CDR3 is TGTGCCAGCCGGGGACTAGCGGGAGGGCGTGAGCAGTACTTC. Protein product: CASRGLAGGREQYF. The V gene is TRBV11-2, the J gene TRBJ2-7; the match to TRBD2 covers 16 bases. CDR1 SGHAT and CDR2 FQNNGV come from the germline V gene. The CDR3 runs to 14 residues. The V gene end was trimmed by 8 bases and the J gene end by 7 bases; junction bases not matched to a gene: 5.

The genes are TRBV2 and TRBJ2-5; 12 positions match TRBD2. There are 15 residues in the CDR3. V dropped 8 bases and J dropped 2; count of bases not matched to a gene: 6. The germline CDR1 and CDR2 sequences are SNHLY and FYNNEI. The CDR3 DNA follows: TGTGCCAGCCCACTAGCGGGGGGCACGCAAGAGACCCAGTACTTC. Protein product: CASPLAGGTQETQYF.

The table lists this clone with a count of one. DNA for the CDR3: TGTGCCAGCAGCCCCGTCACAGGGGGGGGCGCGATCTACGAGCAGTACTTC. Its translation: CASSPVTGGGAIYEQYF. The chain combines TRBV5-6 with TRBJ2-7; possibly TRBD1 for D (8 bases). The CDR3 runs to 17 residues. Germline V gene data show CDR1 as SGHDT and CDR2 as YYEEEE. V lost 4 bases and J lost 3, with 23 bases in between.

This chain connects TRBV4-3 to TRBJ1-2, with 7 bases lining up with TRBD1. CDR1 and CDR2 (germline): LGHNA, YSLEER. Germline trimming cut 4 bases from V and 4 bases from J; bases unmatched to any gene: 9. This CDR3 spans 15 amino acids. DNA of the CDR3: TGCGCCAGCAGCCCTACAGGGGCGATACCCTATGGCTACACCTTC. Translation: CASSPTGAIPYGYTF.

This chain joins TRBV28 and TRBJ2-5; tentative D call: TRBD1 (5 bases). V gave up 5 bases and J gave up 7 bases, with 14 bases separating them. This CDR3 has 13 amino acids. Germline V gene sequence: CDR1 MDHEN, CDR2 SYDVKM. In nucleotides, the CDR3 is TGTGCCAGCAGTCCACAGGACCTTGGGACCCAGTACTTC. Its protein product is CASSPQDLGTQYF.

V gene TRBV30 combines with J gene TRBJ2-7; D not certain. The germline V gene encodes CDR1 GTSNPN and CDR2 SVGIG (reference sequence). V shed 3 bases and J shed 4 bases, with 7 bases lying between them. The CDR3 contains 11 residues. The CDR3 region is CAWRTEYEQYF. CDR3 nucleotides: TGTGCCTGGAGGACGGAATACGAGCAGTACTTC.

V gene TRBV2 combines with J gene TRBJ2-3; TRBD2 agrees at 12 bases. The CDR3 sequence is 18 residues long. CDR1 and CDR2 from the germline V gene are SNHLY and FYNNEI. V lost 1 base and J lost 2; bases outside the gene matches: 7. The CDR3 loop is CASSEGLAGVGHTDTQYF. The CDR3 DNA sequence: TGTGCCAGCAGTGAAGGACTAGCGGGAGTAGGGCACACAGATACGCAGTATTTT.

This clone appeared many times. The V gene is TRBV7-9, the J gene TRBJ1-2; no firm D call. The CDR3 is 12 amino acids. Germline CDR1 reads SEHNR; CDR2 reads FQNEAQ (reference sequence). With 7 bases removed from V and 7 bases from J, the gap between germline ends came to 13 bases. The CDR3 DNA reads as TGTGCCAGCATCAAGACGGGAGGTGGCTACACCTTC. Amino acid sequence: CASIKTGGGYTF.

The chain has TRBV5-1 and TRBJ2-2; 10 nucleotides match TRBD2. The CDR3 contains 14 residues. Germline V gives CDR1 SGHRS, CDR2 YFSETQ. Trimming removed 7 bases from V and 6 bases from J; junction bases left unmatched: 6. CDR3 sequence reads: CASSRTSGAGELFF. The CDR3 DNA reads TGCGCCAGCTCCAGGACTAGCGGAGCCGGGGAGCTGTTTTTT.

The chain recombines TRBV28 with TRBJ2-5; no clear D. V lost 5 bases to trimming and J lost 4 bases, with 14 bases between them. Per the germline V gene, CDR1 is MDHEN and CDR2 is SYDVKM. CDR3 size: 14 residues. CDR3 protein: CASSPRGVGETQYF. As DNA, the CDR3 is TGTGCCAGCAGTCCCCGAGGAGTCGGAGAGACCCAGTACTTC.

The rearrangement joins TRBV4-3 to TRBJ2-3, with D maybe TRBD2 (5 bases). The CDR3 is 16 amino acids. The germline gives CDR1 LGHNA, CDR2 YSLEER. Between the trimmed V and J ends, which lost 3 bases and 0 bases, there was a span of 13 bases. As DNA, the CDR3 is TGCGCCAGCAGCCAGCGGGCTAAGCCGAGCACAGATACGCAGTATTTT. Its translation: CASSQRAKPSTDTQYF.

V usage is TRBV7-8 and J usage is TRBJ2-2; 7 positions agree with TRBD1. Germline CDR1 is SGHVS and CDR2 is FQNEAQ. V gave up 2 bases and J gave up 1 base; unmatched junction bases: 7. The CDR3 length is 17 residues. CDR3 sequence: CASSLSPTGLNTGELFF. Written as DNA, the CDR3 is TGTGCCAGCAGCTTAAGTCCGACAGGGCTGAACACCGGGGAGCTGTTTTTT.

The chain couples TRBV27 to TRBJ2-1; perhaps D is TRBD1 or TRBD2 (5 bases each). Trimming pared 8 bases from V and 10 bases from J, leaving 15 bases between. The CDR3 sequence is 12 residues long. The germline gives CDR1 MNHEY, CDR2 SMNVEV (reference sequence). The CDR3 protein is CASGARVGEQFF. CDR3 coding DNA: TGTGCCAGCGGGGCGAGGGTTGGGGAGCAGTTCTTC.

The chain couples TRBV5-1 to TRBJ2-1; D is unresolved. Germline CDR1 and CDR2: SGHRS and YFSETQ. The V gene lost 4 bases and the J gene lost 10 bases, with 12 bases spanning the gap. The CDR3 length is 12 residues. The CDR3 is CASSISLQEQFF. CDR3 nucleotides: TGCGCCAGCAGCATATCTCTACAGGAGCAGTTCTTC.

The table lists this clone with a few counts. The chain joins TRBV2 to TRBJ2-1; D may be TRBD2 (6 bases). This CDR3 is 15 amino acids long. Germline V gives CDR1 SNHLY, CDR2 FYNNEI. Between the trimmed V and J ends, which lost 3 bases and 4 bases, there was a span of 13 bases. The chain's CDR3 is CASSDVGRGYNEQFF. CDR3 in DNA: TGTGCCAGCAGTGACGTCGGGAGAGGGTACAATGAGCAGTTCTTC. Complete variable domain (other parts from reference TRBV2 and TRBJ2-1): EPEVTQTPSHQVTQMGQEVILRCVPISNHLYFYWYRQILGQKVEFLVSFYNNEISEKSEIFDDQFSVERPDGSNFTLKIRSTKLEDSAMYFCASSDVGRGYNEQFFGPGTRLTVL.